The T cell receptor (beta chain) under discussion was sequenced for a study of OX40 agonist ivuxolimab in advanced cancers. Study-level information: Patients were approximately 80% male with ages roughly 20 to 90, mean 60. A history of anti-PD-1, anti-PD-L1 or anti-CTLA-4 therapy was acceptable, and over 30% had some.

Findings and limits, study-wide: CD8+ T cells averaged more expanded clones than CD4+.

This CDR3 is 14 amino acids long. Germline V CDR1 and CDR2: SGHDT, YYEEEE. V shed 1 base, J shed 8 bases, and the junction held 6 bases outside the gene matches. In regard to this clone: Its antigen remains unidentified.

Autoimmune disease history or systemic immunosuppression disqualified patients. Here immunoSEQ multiplex PCR was the method, and the copy in TCRdb shows in-frame clones only, minus some. The sample shows around 67,000 clones, roughly 90% of them seen only once. This chain joins TRBV5-6 and TRBJ2-3; 8 bases fit TRBD2. The material sequenced was CD4+ or CD8+ T cells sorted from blood, taken in a trial of the OX40 agonist ivuxolimab. The TCR sequence derives from an adult with an advanced solid tumor such as melanoma, head and neck, liver or kidney cancer. CDR3 coding DNA: TGTGCCAGCAGCTTGAAAGCGGGAGTTGGTACGCAGTATTTT. Amino acid sequence: CASSLKAGVGTQYF.